This paragraph covers one T cell receptor beta chain sequence. The CDR3 covers 15 residues. Germline CDR1 is SGHVS and CDR2 is FNYEAQ. V was shortened by 2 bases and J by 0 bases, with 8 bases between the two germline ends. The data stem from a study of control samples from healthy donors and cancer patients. The protocol was immunoSEQ multiplex PCR, while the TCRdb copy is restricted to in-frame clones and leaves out a portion. This sample yields approximately 170,000 clones, of which around 90% are seen a single time; 1.4% belongs to the top ten. Sequencing input: blood. This chain uses TRBV7-6 with TRBJ1-3; D uncertain. The receptor's source is a woman aged 45 to 65 in good health. The CDR3 DNA reads as TGTGCCAGCAGCTTATCATGGGACTCTGGAAACACCATATATTTT. Amino acid sequence: CASSLSWDSGNTIYF.